Sequencing of this TCR beta chain was carried out in a study of T cells after yellow fever vaccination. General observations from the study: The secondary response was weaker, and its peak arrived faster, on day 5 versus 15.

The CDR3 runs to 14 residues. Germline lookup yields CDR1 MDHEN and CDR2 SYDVKM. V lost 10 bases and J 5 bases, leaving 18 bases between the germline ends. Each CDR3 protein is one row after TCRdb ran MiXCR on the 5' RACE reads. Among roughly 300,000 distinct CDR3 sequences listed, about 6.9% were seen once. Comment on this clonotype: Antigen: not known. Possible read error: a much larger clone is one base away.

This sequence originates from a man aged 18 to 30 who received the YFV17D yellow fever vaccine. This specimen was PBMCs, taken roughly seven weeks after the first yellow fever vaccination. V usage is TRBV28 and J usage is TRBJ2-1, with D perhaps matching TRBD1 (7 bases). In nucleotides, the CDR3 is TGTGCCATGAGCCCCGGGGGACAGCACAATGAGCAGTTCTTC. Protein sequence: CAMSPGGQHNEQFF.